What follows is one T cell receptor (beta chain) and its context. The record originates from a study of T-cell memory formation after mild COVID-19. TCRdb recomputed calls from the 5' RACE reads with MiXCR, one row per CDR3 protein. The table includes around 250,000 distinct CDR3 sequences, roughly 14% detected once. Germline assignment: CDR1 DFQATT and CDR2 SNEGSKA (reference sequence). The CDR3 sequence is 13 residues long. V was clipped by 1 base and J by 5 bases, with 11 bases between them. Sample: PBMCs or a T cell subset sorted from them (not recorded which). V usage is TRBV20-1 and J usage is TRBJ1-2; D might be TRBD1 (5 bases). This receptor was identified in an adult woman who had mild COVID-19 (a few samples of this study predate the infection). Cell type and time point are not known. The CDR3 here is CSARVGVGYGYTF. Written as DNA, the CDR3 is TGCAGTGCTAGAGTAGGGGTAGGATATGGCTACACCTTC.